The 13 T cell receptor beta chains below come from one sample, sequenced in a study of beta chain features in type 1 diabetes. As every portion of the isolated RNA was reverse transcribed, the sequencing read expressed TCRB transcripts. The data were produced by immunoSEQ multiplex PCR, yet TCRdb's version contains in-frame clones alone and is incomplete. The sample contains about 330,000 clones, 11% of which appear only once. Material: naive CD4+ T cells from blood. The receptors shown here come from a woman aged 25 to 39 in good health.

The CDR3 DNA reads as TGTGCCAGTAGTAACTACGGACTAGCGGGAGGGCCGCTCAATGAGCAGTTCTTC. It encodes CASSNYGLAGGPLNEQFF. The rearrangement links TRBV19 to TRBJ2-1, with TRBD2 identical over 15 bases. Germline values: CDR1 LNHDA, CDR2 SQIVND (reference sequence). The CDR3 is 18 residues long. V was pared by 4 bases and J by 6 bases, with 10 bases of the junction left unmatched.

The rearrangement uses TRBV5-6 and TRBJ2-5, with D tentatively TRBD2 (5 bases). This CDR3 region has 13 residues. Germline CDR1 reads SGHDT; CDR2 reads YYEEEE. V shed 9 bases and J shed 0 bases, with 12 bases lying between them. The CDR3 coding sequence is TGTGCCACCGGTGCGGGCAACCAAGAGACCCAGTACTTC. It encodes CATGAGNQETQYF.

V gene TRBV7-9 combines with J gene TRBJ2-5; 11 nucleotides agree with TRBD2. Trimming removed 5 bases from V and 9 bases from J; junction bases left unmatched: 14. Germline CDR1 and CDR2: SEHNR and FQNEAQ (reference sequence). The CDR3 extends over 16 amino acids. The CDR3 reads CASSSPGLAGLHAQYF. CDR3 nucleotides: TGTGCCAGCAGCAGCCCAGGACTAGCGGGCCTTCATGCCCAGTACTTC.

This chain connects TRBV28 to TRBJ1-1; 9 nucleotides agree with TRBD1. The germline V gene encodes CDR1 MDHEN and CDR2 SYDVKM. The CDR3 has 15 residues. With V trimmed by 0 bases and J by 1 base, 0 bases remained unmatched. The DNA for the CDR3 is TGTGCCAGCAGTTTATGGGACAGGGGGAACACTGAAGCTTTCTTT. Its protein product is CASSLWDRGNTEAFF.

This clone was counted a few times. This sequence joins TRBV2 and TRBJ1-4; TRBD1 aligns across 7 bases. Germline CDR1 is SNHLY and CDR2 is FYNNEI. The CDR3 is 12 amino acids. The V gene end was trimmed by 9 bases and the J gene end by 5 bases; junction bases not matched to a gene: 3. This CDR3 is CARGQVNEKLFF. CDR3 nucleotides: TGTGCCAGAGGACAGGTGAATGAAAAACTGTTTTTT.

The CDR3 sequence is CASSQSGPANEQFF. The CDR3, as DNA: TGTGCCAGCAGCCAATCTGGGCCCGCCAATGAGCAGTTCTTC. The J gene is TRBJ2-1, the V gene TRBV4-2, with no clear D. V was trimmed by 2 bases and J by 6 bases, leaving 11 bases between them. The CDR3 totals 14 residues. CDR1 and CDR2 (germline): LGHNA, YNFKEQ.

This clone was detected a few times. The CDR3 is CSVEDGGSTDTQYF. CDR3 nucleotide sequence: TGCAGCGTTGAGGACGGGGGGAGCACAGATACGCAGTATTTT. The chain is built from TRBV29-1 and TRBJ2-3; 7 bases match TRBD2. V dropped 3 bases and J dropped 0; count of bases not matched to a gene: 3. Germline V gene sequence: CDR1 SQVTM, CDR2 ANQGSEA. The CDR3 has 14 amino acids.

The genes are TRBV5-6 and TRBJ2-7; D unclear. This CDR3 contains 11 residues. V lost 1 base and J lost 6, with 5 bases in between. Germline V gene data show CDR1 as SGHDT and CDR2 as YYEEEE. CDR3 sequence reads: CASSLQLEQYF. CDR3 nucleotide sequence: TGTGCCAGCAGCTTGCAACTCGAGCAGTACTTC.

For the CDR3, the DNA is TGTGCCAGCAGCCAACTAGCGGGAGAGGCAGAGACCCAGTACTTC. Protein: CASSQLAGEAETQYF. J is TRBJ2-5 and V is TRBV6-5, with 11 positions matching TRBD2. The V gene end was trimmed by 6 bases and the J gene end by 4 bases; junction bases not matched to a gene: 7. The CDR3 totals 15 residues. Germline loops: CDR1 MNHEY, CDR2 SVGAGI.

This clone was seen a handful of times. This chain joins TRBV7-9 and TRBJ2-3, with 7 nucleotides matching TRBD2. Looked up from germline, CDR1 is SEHNR and CDR2 is FQNEAQ (reference sequence). This CDR3 is 16 amino acids long. V was clipped by 4 bases and J by 0 bases; unmatched bases: 7. This CDR3 reads CASSSLWDYSTDTQYF. CDR3 bases: TGTGCCAGCAGCTCACTGTGGGACTACAGCACAGATACGCAGTATTTT. Using reference TRBV7-9 and TRBJ2-3 for the parts outside the CDR3, the full variable domain is DTGVSQNPRHKITKRGQNVTFRCDPISEHNRLYWYRQTLGQGPEFLTYFQNEAQLEKSRLLSDRFSAERPKGSFSTLEIQRTEQGDSAMYLCASSSLWDYSTDTQYFGPGTRLTVL.

In its sample, this clone was seen a few times. The V and J genes are TRBV7-2 and TRBJ1-5; D gene uncertain. The CDR3 sequence is 13 residues long. The V end lost 5 bases, the J end lost 3 bases, and 8 bases lay between the germline ends. CDR1 is SGHTA, CDR2 FQGNSA, per germline. The CDR3 loop reads CASSRLVNQPQHF. The CDR3 DNA reads TGTGCCAGCAGCCGCCTAGTCAATCAGCCCCAGCATTTT.

The V call is TRBV11-2, the J call TRBJ2-3, with D possibly being TRBD2 (6 bases). There are 15 residues in the CDR3. Germline-derived CDR1 and CDR2 are SGHAT and FQNNGV. Between the trimmed V and J ends, which lost 2 bases and 2 bases, there was a span of 11 bases. The CDR3 DNA sequence: TGTGCCAGCAGCTTAAATAGCGGTTCCACAGATACGCAGTATTTT. It encodes CASSLNSGSTDTQYF.

This clone was recorded a few times. The rearrangement links TRBV28 to TRBJ1-1; D perhaps matches TRBD1 (6 bases). Germline loops: CDR1 MDHEN, CDR2 SYDVKM. The CDR3 covers 16 residues. V was clipped by 5 bases and J by 0 bases, with 16 bases between them. The CDR3 here is CASSAPPGTMNTEAFF. DNA for the CDR3: TGTGCCAGCAGTGCCCCGCCCGGGACAATGAACACTGAAGCTTTCTTT.